This T cell receptor beta chain came from a study of blood T cell repertoires in COVID-19. In the study overall: T cells, B-cell-depleted T cells, or PBMCs supplied cDNA or gDNA.

As originally analysed: Nucleated cell counts were estimated from reference gene primer amplification. Using immunoSEQ multiplex PCR, the repertoire was profiled, and TCRdb retains in-frame clones only, with some absent. D and trimming were read from the DNA, whereas the V and J calls and clone size are those reported in that table. Among 100,000 to 150,000 clones listed, more than 70% were seen once. The V segment lost 4 bases and the J segment 6 bases; nucleotides outside the gene matches: 6. Germline CDR1 and CDR2: SGHAT and FQNNGV. CDR3 length: 15 amino acids. This clone was seen just once. Specimen: peripheral blood. The V and J genes are TRBV11-2 and TRBJ1-4; 9 bases align to TRBD1. This receptor was identified in a man over 45 with acute or convalescent COVID-19. The CDR3 region is CASSSDRDRDEKLFF. In DNA, the CDR3 is TGTGCCAGCAGCTCCGACCGGGACAGGGATGAAAAACTGTTTTTT.